The 2 T cell receptor beta chains listed next were all sequenced from one sample in a study of response to subunit inactivated influenza vaccine (dated by TCRdb to between 2017 and 2018). Library preparation employed RT-PCR. TCRdb lists the instrument as Illumina HiSeq 2500. The public reads were reanalyzed by TCRdb: fastp trimming at Q25, MiXCR alignment, in-frame beta chains only. CDR3 protein sequences are deduplicated, and each keeps its most common genes and DNA. The sample data list roughly 790,000 distinct CDR3 sequences, and around 20% of these were observed just once. Roughly a tenth of the sample goes to the ten largest clones. The specimen was PBMCs from blood, collected 4 to 6 days after vaccination. The origin of the receptors is a middle-aged man who received an inactivated influenza vaccine. Donor details come from another sample of the same person, matched by shared clones.

V usage is TRBV7-9 and J usage is TRBJ2-3, with unresolved D. Germline CDR1 and CDR2: SEHNR and FQNEAQ (reference sequence). CDR3 length equals 13 residues. Trimming left V 10 bases short and J 2 bases short, with 13 bases between. CDR3 in amino acids: CATYADATDTQYF. The CDR3 DNA reads as TGTGCCACCTACGCAGACGCCACAGATACGCAGTATTTT.

A few counts support this clonotype. This sequence joins TRBV4-2 and TRBJ2-7, with D unclear. CDR3 length equals 13 residues. Germline CDR1 is LGHNA and CDR2 is YNFKEQ. Trimming took off 2 bases at V and 4 bases at J, with 9 bases between the two ends. This CDR3 reads CASSQSSGYEQYF. CDR3 nucleotides: TGTGCCAGCAGCCAAAGCTCGGGTTACGAGCAGTACTTC.